One and the same sample provided the 31 T cell receptor beta chains below, sequenced in a study of Ad26.COV2.S vaccination and SARS-CoV-2 variants. Clones were sequenced by immunoSEQ multiplex PCR, and TCRdb holds only the in-frame ones, with some missing. The profile shows 85,000 to 120,000 clones, roughly 75% of them singletons. Sample: peripheral blood, taken after recovery from COVID-19. The origin of the receptors is a human donor who had recovered from COVID-19.

This sequence joins TRBV6-5 and TRBJ1-2, with D perhaps matching TRBD1 (5 bases). The V gene's germline CDR1 is MNHEY and CDR2 SVGAGI. The V end lost 5 bases, the J end lost 0 bases, and 7 bases lay between the germline ends. CDR3 length: 13 residues. CDR3: CASSPRANYGYTF. CDR3 in DNA: TGTGCCAGCAGTCCCAGGGCTAACTATGGCTACACCTTC.

The chain recombines TRBV27 with TRBJ2-2; perhaps TRBD1 as D (5 bases). Germline loops: CDR1 MNHEY, CDR2 SMNVEV (reference sequence). The ends were cut back, 6 bases at V and 6 bases at J, with 17 bases in the middle. The CDR3 is 15 residues long. The CDR3 DNA is TGTGCCAGCAGGCTTAATAGGGGTTCTGCCGGGGAGCTGTTTTTT. Protein product: CASRLNRGSAGELFF.

V gene TRBV18 combines with J gene TRBJ2-1, with a weak D call TRBD2 (5 bases). Trimming removed 2 bases at V and 5 bases at J, with 7 bases between. This CDR3 is 13 amino acids long. Looked up from germline, CDR1 is KGHSH and CDR2 is LQKENI. CDR3 region: CASSPTEDNEQFF. CDR3 coding DNA: TGTGCCAGCTCACCAACGGAGGACAATGAGCAGTTCTTC.

This chain links TRBV4-3 with TRBJ1-6; D is perhaps TRBD1 (5 bases). CDR3 length equals 16 residues. The germline V and J ends were trimmed by 1 base and 6 bases, with 13 bases remaining between them. The germline gives CDR1 LGHNA, CDR2 YSLEER. This chain's CDR3 is CASSQGVGEFNSPLHF. The DNA for the CDR3 is TGCGCCAGCAGCCAAGGGGTGGGGGAGTTTAATTCACCCCTCCACTTT.

J is TRBJ2-1 and V is TRBV9; weak D call: TRBD2 (5 bases). This CDR3 has 15 residues. V lost 2 bases, J lost 0 bases, and 9 bases lay in between. In germline, CDR1 is SGDLS, CDR2 YYNGEE. The CDR3 coding sequence is TGTGCCAGCAGCGTTTCGAGCGGCTCCTACAATGAGCAGTTCTTC. Its protein is CASSVSSGSYNEQFF.

V usage is TRBV7-2 and J usage is TRBJ2-7; tentative D call: TRBD2 (6 bases). From germline, CDR1 is SGHTA and CDR2 FQGNSA. The CDR3 is made up of 15 amino acids. Between the trimmed V and J ends, which lost 1 base and 4 bases, there was a span of 14 bases. The CDR3 DNA follows: TGTGCCAGCAGCTTAGGGCAGGGAGGTCATTACGAGCAGTACTTC. It is translated as CASSLGQGGHYEQYF.

The J gene is TRBJ1-4, the V gene TRBV28; D call uncertain. This CDR3 has 15 amino acids. The V gene's germline CDR1 is MDHEN and CDR2 SYDVKM. V was clipped by 5 bases and J by 0 bases, with 10 bases between them. CDR3 coding DNA: TGTGCCAGCAGTACGGCAGAAGCAACTAATGAAAAACTGTTTTTT. It translates to CASSTAEATNEKLFF.

The V gene is TRBV6-2 or TRBV6-3, the J gene TRBJ2-2; 7 bases fit TRBD1. Unmatched junction bases numbered 6, after V lost 2 bases and J lost 0 bases. CDR1 MNHEY and CDR2 SVGEGT come from the germline V gene. This CDR3 spans 17 amino acids. Here the CDR3 reads CASSYTTRGSNTGELFF. In nucleotides, the CDR3 is TGTGCCAGCAGTTACACCACCAGGGGGTCGAACACCGGGGAGCTGTTTTTT.

The V and J genes are TRBV6-1 and TRBJ2-3, with no clear D. Germline values: CDR1 MNHNS, CDR2 SASEGT. CDR3 length equals 11 residues. Trimming took 2 bases from V and 6 from J, leaving 3 bases between them. CDR3 region: CASSESDTQYF. For the CDR3, the DNA is TGTGCCAGCAGTGAAAGTGATACGCAGTATTTT.

This sequence joins TRBV28 and TRBJ1-3; tentatively, D is TRBD1 (6 bases). The CDR3 spans 17 residues. V dropped 1 base and J dropped 2 bases, with 15 bases sitting between them. Germline values: CDR1 MDHEN, CDR2 SYDVKM. CDR3 sequence (DNA): TGTGCCAGCAGTTTATTGGGGGGGGCAGCCCCTGGAAACACCATATATTTT. It yields the protein CASSLLGGAAPGNTIYF.

This chain links TRBV19 with TRBJ1-2, with a possible D match to TRBD1 (6 bases). Germline CDR1 is LNHDA and CDR2 is SQIVND (reference sequence). This CDR3 is 16 amino acids long. V lost 5 bases and J lost 0, with 16 bases in between. The CDR3 here is CASSPQLTGANYGYTF. The CDR3 region has the DNA TGTGCCAGTAGTCCTCAATTGACAGGCGCTAACTATGGCTACACCTTC.

This chain joins TRBV6-5 and TRBJ1-2; weak D call: TRBD1 (6 bases). V shed 11 bases and J shed 8 bases, with 21 bases lying between them. CDR1 MNHEY and CDR2 SVGAGI come from the germline V gene. The CDR3 has 13 residues. The CDR3: CAVQGNSLGGYTF. For the CDR3, the DNA is TGTGCCGTACAGGGTAATTCTTTGGGCGGCTACACCTTC.

The rearrangement uses TRBV4-3 and TRBJ2-7; no firm D call. Trimming pared 0 bases from V and 1 base from J, leaving 4 bases between. The V gene's germline CDR1 is LGHNA and CDR2 YSLEER. The CDR3 runs to 13 residues. CDR3 residues: CASSQEPSYEQYF. The CDR3, as DNA: TGCGCCAGCAGCCAAGAACCTTCCTACGAGCAGTACTTC.

In its sample, this clone was seen a few times. The gene calls are TRBV5-1 and TRBJ2-2; perhaps D is TRBD1 or TRBD2 (5 bases each). Per germline, CDR1 SGHRS and CDR2 YFSETQ. Trimming removed 4 bases at V and 4 bases at J, with 11 bases between. The CDR3 runs 14 residues. CDR3 sequence reads: CASSGGNPTGELFF. CDR3 DNA: TGCGCCAGCAGCGGGGGAAATCCCACCGGGGAGCTGTTTTTT.

The V and J genes are TRBV5-5 and TRBJ2-3, with D maybe TRBD1 (6 bases). V lost 0 bases and J lost 2, with 13 bases in between. The CDR3 totals 16 residues. Germline V CDR1 and CDR2: SGHKS, YYEKEE (reference sequence). CDR3 bases: TGTGCCAGCAGCTTGGCCGCACAGGGACCCACAGATACGCAGTATTTT. Translating gives CASSLAAQGPTDTQYF.

The V and J genes are TRBV7-2 and TRBJ2-3, with 9 bases matching TRBD2. This CDR3 is built from 16 residues. CDR1 SGHTA and CDR2 FQGNSA come from the germline V gene. V dropped 5 bases and J dropped 2; count of bases not matched to a gene: 8. The CDR3 region is CASSPRRGGPTDTQYF. For the CDR3, the DNA is TGTGCCAGCAGCCCCCGGCGGGGGGGCCCCACAGATACGCAGTATTTT.

This clone was seen a single time. The genes are TRBV27 and TRBJ2-2; 7 bases line up with TRBD1. The CDR3 totals 15 residues. The germline CDR1 and CDR2 sequences are MNHEY and SMNVEV (reference sequence). V trimming: 3 bases; J trimming: 0 bases; junction bases outside the gene matches: 1. The CDR3 bases are TGTGCCAGCAGTTTTGGGACAGCGAACACCGGGGAGCTGTTTTTT. Translated: CASSFGTANTGELFF.

This clone was seen once. The rearrangement uses TRBV4-3 and TRBJ2-7; no clear D gene. CDR1 is LGHNA and CDR2 is YSLEER in the germline V gene. The CDR3 is 17 residues long. Trimming stripped 0 bases from V and 2 bases from J, with 17 bases between. The CDR3: CASSQDFAAGTTYEQYF. DNA of the CDR3: TGCGCCAGCAGCCAAGATTTTGCCGCCGGAACTACCTACGAGCAGTACTTC.

This chain connects TRBV7-2 to TRBJ2-5, with D possibly being TRBD2 (6 bases). V was trimmed by 4 bases and J by 3 bases, leaving 9 bases between them. CDR1 SGHTA and CDR2 FQGNSA come from the germline V gene. The CDR3 is 13 amino acids. The CDR3 spells CASSSAGKETQYF. Here the CDR3 DNA reads TGTGCCAGCAGCTCGGCGGGGAAAGAGACCCAGTACTTC.

This clone was counted a single time. This chain uses TRBV2 with TRBJ1-1, with TRBD1 matching over 7 bases. The V segment lost 4 bases and the J segment 10 bases; nucleotides outside the gene matches: 9. Germline CDR1 is SNHLY and CDR2 is FYNNEI. The CDR3 loop spans 13 amino acids. CDR3 nucleotide sequence: TGTGCCAGCAGTGTTGTAGGGGGCAGTGGAGCTTTCTTT. Its translation is CASSVVGGSGAFF. The whole variable domain, remainder taken from reference TRBV2 and TRBJ1-1, is EPEVTQTPSHQVTQMGQEVILRCVPISNHLYFYWYRQILGQKVEFLVSFYNNEISEKSEIFDDQFSVERPDGSNFTLKIRSTKLEDSAMYFCASSVVGGSGAFFGQGTRLTVV.

The chain joins TRBV7-9 to TRBJ1-2, with D unclear. Germline-derived CDR1 and CDR2 are SEHNR and FQNEAQ (reference sequence). The CDR3 contains 12 residues. The V and J ends lost 3 bases and 7 bases respectively, with 9 bases between them. The CDR3 region has the DNA TGTGCCAGCAGCTTGCTGTTCGGTGGCTACACCTTC. As protein: CASSLLFGGYTF.

V and J are TRBV20-1 and TRBJ2-3, with D unresolved. The germline gives CDR1 DFQATT, CDR2 SNEGSKA (reference sequence). The CDR3 is 10 residues long. Trimming took 6 bases from V and 8 from J, leaving 9 bases between them. As DNA, the CDR3 is TGCAGTGCCGGTGTTGGTACGCAGTATTTT. This codes for CSAGVGTQYF.

The chain joins TRBV3-1 (or the pseudogene TRBV3-2) to TRBJ1-2; TRBD1 is a possible D gene (6 bases). This CDR3 has 13 residues. The germline V gene encodes CDR1 LGHDT and CDR2 YNNKEL (reference sequence). Trimming removed 3 bases at V and 7 bases at J, with 12 bases between. Written as DNA, the CDR3 is TGTGCCAGCAGCCATTACACAGGGTCTGGCTACACCTTC. Protein product: CASSHYTGSGYTF.

V and J are TRBV5-4 and TRBJ2-5; 10 bases fit TRBD2. CDR1 is SGHNT and CDR2 is YYREEE in the germline V gene (reference sequence). This CDR3 contains 15 residues. The V segment lost 4 bases and the J segment 3 bases; nucleotides outside the gene matches: 6. The CDR3 DNA reads as TGTGCCAGCAGCCGAAAGCGGGGGGGCGAAGAGACCCAGTACTTC. Translating gives CASSRKRGGEETQYF.

CDR3: CASSFSSTNEKLFF. The CDR3, as DNA: TGCGCCAGCAGCTTCTCGTCAACTAATGAAAAACTGTTTTTT. This chain connects TRBV5-1 to TRBJ1-4; D call uncertain. The CDR3 consists of 14 residues. Looked up from germline, CDR1 is SGHRS and CDR2 is YFSETQ. V shed 2 bases and J shed 0 bases, with 5 bases lying between them.

The chain combines TRBV6-5 with TRBJ1-6; D remains ambiguous. Trimming took off 2 bases at V and 7 bases at J, with 9 bases between the two ends. The CDR3 is made up of 14 amino acids. Germline CDR1 and CDR2: MNHEY and SVGAGI. The CDR3 nucleotides read TGTGCCAGCAGTTACGAGGGTGAGAATTCACCCCTCCACTTT. Translating gives CASSYEGENSPLHF.

The J gene is TRBJ2-1, the V gene TRBV6-5; D might be TRBD1 or TRBD2, each matching 5 bases. The CDR3 runs to 15 residues. The V gene lost 7 bases and the J gene lost 9 bases, with 22 bases spanning the gap. Germline V gene sequence: CDR1 MNHEY, CDR2 SVGAGI. Written as DNA, the CDR3 is TGTGCCAGCACCCCAGTCGGGGACCTCTACGGTGAGCAGTTCTTC. Residues: CASTPVGDLYGEQFF.

The CDR3 DNA follows: TGTGCCAGCAGCTTAGCGGACAGAATAACTGAAGCTTTCTTT. Protein product: CASSLADRITEAFF. The gene calls are TRBV11-1 and TRBJ1-1; D is possibly TRBD1 (6 bases). Germline V gene sequence: CDR1 SGHAT, CDR2 FQDESV (reference sequence). V lost 0 bases, J lost 5 bases, and 10 bases lay in between. This CDR3 contains 14 residues. The full variable domain, completed using reference TRBV11-1 and TRBJ1-1, is EAEVAQSPRYKITEKSQAVAFWCDPISGHATLYWYRQILGQGPELLVQFQDESVVDDSQLPKDRFSAERLKGVDSTLKIQPAELGDSAMYLCASSLADRITEAFFGQGTRLTVV.

This clone was counted at least ten times. CDR3 sequence (DNA): TGTGCCAGCAGAGGTTTAGGAGGTTGGGATGGCTACACCTTC. Translating gives CASRGLGGWDGYTF. V is TRBV7-2 and J is TRBJ1-2; D is unclear. With 6 bases removed from V and 6 bases from J, the gap between germline ends came to 17 bases. Germline V lookup: CDR1 SGHTA, CDR2 FQGNSA. CDR3 length: 14 residues. The whole variable domain, filled in from reference TRBV7-2 and TRBJ1-2, reads GAGVSQSPSNKVTEKGKDVELRCDPISGHTALYWYRQSLGQGLEFLIYFQGNSAPDKSGLPSDRFSAERTGGSVSTLTIQRTQQEDSAVYLCASRGLGGWDGYTFGSGTRLTVV.

The chain is built from TRBV5-5 and TRBJ2-3; D remains unclear. Trimming took 5 bases from V and 4 from J, leaving 14 bases between them. The CDR3 consists of 14 residues. Germline V gene data show CDR1 as SGHKS and CDR2 as YYEKEE (reference sequence). The CDR3 nucleotides are TGTGCCAGCAGGCCAAATTCCAGTCCAGATACGCAGTATTTT. Translating gives CASRPNSSPDTQYF. Full variable domain (outside the CDR3, taken from reference TRBV5-5 and TRBJ2-3): DAGVTQSPTHLIKTRGQQVTLRCSPISGHKSVSWYQQVLGQGPQFIFQYYEKEERGRGNFPDRFSARQFPNYSSELNVNALLLGDSALYLCASRPNSSPDTQYFGPGTRLTVL.

The V call is TRBV30, the J call TRBJ1-4; D is unclear. The CDR3 extends over 13 amino acids. Germline values: CDR1 GTSNPN, CDR2 SVGIG (reference sequence). V was trimmed by 3 bases and J by 7 bases, leaving 12 bases between them. The CDR3 DNA follows: TGTGCCTGGAGAGGTGGGTCGGGTGAAAAACTGTTTTTT. Translation: CAWRGGSGEKLFF.